Here is one T cell receptor (beta chain) with its context. As yet, its antigen is unknown. The protocol was immunoSEQ multiplex PCR, while the TCRdb copy is restricted to in-frame clones and leaves out a portion. The data show under 550,000 clones, over 75% seen once. The data derive from a study of Ad26.COV2.S vaccination and SARS-CoV-2 variants. Study-level findings and limits: There was a possibility that the TCR breadth and depth analyses underestimated total T cell responses.

Treatment described: 19 received Ad26.COV2.S at low or high dose, single or two shots; five or six received placebo; per-sample allocation not given. Sampling was done on day 63 after the first vaccine or placebo injection. The receptor was isolated from a person aged 18 to 65 who received the Ad26.COV2.S COVID-19 vaccine or a placebo. The sample consisted of peripheral blood, taken in a trial of Ad26.COV2.S vaccine versus placebo.

The CDR3 reads CASSSQGDPGNSPLHF. In DNA form, the CDR3 reads TGTGCCAGCAGCTCGCAGGGGGATCCTGGGAATTCACCCCTCCACTTT. This chain links TRBV7-9 with TRBJ1-6, with TRBD1 matching over 7 bases. V was pared by 4 bases and J by 7 bases, with 10 bases of the junction left unmatched. This CDR3 is built from 16 residues. The germline V gene has CDR1 SEHNR and CDR2 FQNEAQ (reference sequence).